The source of this T cell receptor (beta chain) is a study of Graves' ophthalmopathy and Graves' hyperthyroidism. Study as a whole: In this cohort's terms, stable hyperthyroidism meant no ophthalmopathy by 18 months of follow-up.

Beta-chain TCR CDR3 regions were amplified from RNA transcripts. First-round RT-PCR used HTBI primers; second-round multiplex PCR followed. TCRdb analysed the multiplex PCR reads with MiXCR anew, one entry per CDR3 protein. The sample contains over a million distinct CDR3 sequences, approximately 35% of which appear only once. This CDR3 region has 16 residues. Unmatched junction bases numbered 7, after V lost 5 bases and J lost 3 bases. Germline CDR1 is LGHNA and CDR2 is YSLEER. Concerning this clonotype: Its antigen is as yet unknown.

Points from the study as a whole: Discriminating ophthalmopathy from stable hyperthyroidism, a 13-signature model attained a sensitivity of about 90% and a specificity of approximately 77%. The model predicted ophthalmopathy progression with roughly 70% sensitivity and 72% to 85% specificity. A majority of expanded thyroid clonotypes exceeding 0.001 frequency were likewise present in blood.

The specimen sequenced was peripheral blood or thyroid tissue (not recorded which). The source is an adult man with Graves' hyperthyroidism. The rearrangement uses TRBV4-3 and TRBJ2-5; 12 positions match TRBD1. CDR3 nucleotide sequence: TGCGCCAGCAGCAAAACCGGGACAGGGGGCGAAGAGACCCAGTACTTC. It specifies CASSKTGTGGEETQYF.